A selection of T cell receptor beta chains follows, all from one sample in a study of T-cell memory formation after mild COVID-19. One entry per CDR3 protein results from TCRdb running MiXCR on the 5' RACE reads. The data hold 150,000 to 200,000 distinct CDR3 sequences, with roughly 10% observed a single time. Sequences were obtained from PBMCs or a T cell subset sorted from them (not recorded which). Receptor source: a man between 18 and 29 years old who had mild COVID-19 (a few samples of this study predate the infection). Cell type and time point are not known. Both conserved end residues are part of each CDR3. Fields, in order: J gene, clone size, D gene, V gene, CDR3 DNA, CDR3 protein. D genes are given only for firm matches. Clone size is shown for a subset of rows, as once, few, many or a class of expanded clone.

TRBJ2-5,.,.,TRBV6-5,TGTGCCAGCAGTTACTCGTTGACTCAAGAGACCCAGTACTTC,CASSYSLTQETQYF
TRBJ2-3,few,TRBD2,TRBV7-2,TGTGCCAGCAGGAGACCGGGACTAGCGGGGGTCGATACGCAGTATTTT,CASRRPGLAGVDTQYF
TRBJ2-7,few,TRBD1,TRBV9,TGTGCCAGCCCGGGACAGGGGTACGAGCAGTACTTC,CASPGQGYEQYF
TRBJ2-5,.,TRBD2,TRBV20-1,TGCAGTGCTAGCGGACGGGGGGGCGTCCAAGAGACCCAGTACTTC,CSASGRGGVQETQYF
TRBJ2-3,few,.,TRBV15,TGTGCCACCAGCAGAGCTGTGGGTACGCAGTATTTT,CATSRAVGTQYF
TRBJ2-3,many,.,TRBV7-2,TGTGCCAGCAGCTCCTTTACAGATACGCAGTATTTT,CASSSFTDTQYF
TRBJ2-5,.,.,TRBV11-2,TGTGCCAGCAGCCGCCAGCTGCGCCCAGGGGAGACCCAGTACTTC,CASSRQLRPGETQYF
TRBJ2-2,.,TRBD1,TRBV7-8,TGTGCCAGCACCAGAACCGGGACAGGGAGGACCGGGGAGCTGTTTTTT,CASTRTGTGRTGELFF
TRBJ1-6,few,.,TRBV7-3,TGTGCCAGCAGCCCGTCGGGGATGGATTCACCCCTCCACTTT,CASSPSGMDSPLHF
TRBJ1-5,.,.,TRBV18,TGTGCCAGCTCACCACCACACGGGACTCAGCTCCAGCATTTT,CASSPPHGTQLQHF
TRBJ2-1,many,.,TRBV12-3/TRBV12-4,TGTGCCAGCAGTTTAGTCGGGCAGCCCTACAATGAGCAGTTCTTC,CASSLVGQPYNEQFF
TRBJ1-3,.,TRBD1,TRBV4-1,TGCGCCAGCAGCCATCGACGGACAGGCGTTTTCTCTGGAAACACCATATATTTT,CASSHRRTGVFSGNTIYF
TRBJ2-1,few,.,TRBV18,TGTGCCAGCTCACCACCGGGGAACAATGAGCAGTTCTTC,CASSPPGNNEQFF
TRBJ2-7,many,TRBD1,TRBV7-2,TGTGCCAGCAGCCCAGGGACAGGGGTTTGGTACGAGCAGTACTTC,CASSPGTGVWYEQYF
TRBJ2-3,few,TRBD2,TRBV24-1,TGTGCCACCAGTGACTCCGGGACTAGCGGGGGAGAGGATACGCAGTATTTT,CATSDSGTSGGEDTQYF
TRBJ1-1,.,.,TRBV5-1,TGCGCCAGCAGCCCCCGGGTGTCGGCCAGCCAAGATGAAGCTTTCTTT,CASSPRVSASQDEAFF
TRBJ2-3,many,.,TRBV7-2,TGTGCCAGCAGCCCCTCGGGTAGCACAGATACGCAGTATTTT,CASSPSGSTDTQYF
TRBJ1-6,.,TRBD1,TRBV7-8,TGTGCCAGCAGCTTAGTGGGGAAGGGGGCTAATTCACCCCTCCACTTT,CASSLVGKGANSPLHF
TRBJ2-1,.,.,TRBV18,TGTGCCAGCTCACCCCTTCCCCCGGGATCGTCCTACAATGAGCAGTTCTTC,CASSPLPPGSSYNEQFF
TRBJ1-1,many,.,TRBV5-6,TGTGCCAGCAGCTTGGGCATCCAGGCAGGGAACACTGAAGCTTTCTTT,CASSLGIQAGNTEAFF
TRBJ2-5,many,.,TRBV20-1,TGCAGTGCTACCGGTACCGCGAAGACCCAGTACTTC,CSATGTAKTQYF
TRBJ2-1,many,.,TRBV5-1,TGCGCCAGCAGCCAGGATCCGGGACATGGGTACAATGAGCAGTTCTTC,CASSQDPGHGYNEQFF
TRBJ1-2,few,TRBD1,TRBV28,TGTGCCAGCCGCACAGGGGCCTATGGCTACACCTTC,CASRTGAYGYTF
TRBJ1-6,.,.,TRBV12-3/TRBV12-4,TGTGCCAGCAGTCGGCGGGCCTATAATTCACCCCTCCACTTT,CASSRRAYNSPLHF
TRBJ2-1,many,.,TRBV2,TGTGCCAGCAGTGCCACCTACAATGAGCAGTTCTTC,CASSATYNEQFF
TRBJ1-2,many,TRBD1,TRBV5-1,TGCGCCAGCAGCACGGGACAGGCCAACGCTTATGGCTACACCTTC,CASSTGQANAYGYTF
TRBJ2-3,.,.,TRBV5-1,TGCGCCAGCAGCTTTACCGGACATGATACGCAGTATTTT,CASSFTGHDTQYF
TRBJ2-1,.,TRBD2,TRBV7-8,TGTGCCAGCAGCTTAGCCCTAGCGGGGGGGCGAGTTAGTGAGCAGTTCTTC,CASSLALAGGRVSEQFF
TRBJ2-3,.,TRBD1,TRBV3-1,TGTGCCAGCAGCCAAGGACGTGGCAGGGGGCTATTCCCAGATACGCAGTATTTT,CASSQGRGRGLFPDTQYF
TRBJ2-3,.,.,TRBV5-1,TGCGCCAGCAGCTTGGCAATACCACCGGATACGCAGTATTTT,CASSLAIPPDTQYF
TRBJ2-1,few,TRBD1,TRBV12-3/TRBV12-4,TGTGCCAGCGGGGGACAGTTGTACAATGAGCAGTTCTTC,CASGGQLYNEQFF
TRBJ1-5,.,.,TRBV7-9,TGTGCCAGCAGCTTGAGCGACAGACCCAATCAGCCCCAGCATTTT,CASSLSDRPNQPQHF
TRBJ1-6,few,TRBD1,TRBV5-1,TGCGCCAGCAGCACTTCGACAGGGCCCAATTCACCCCTCCACTTT,CASSTSTGPNSPLHF
TRBJ1-1,.,.,TRBV5-8,TGTGCCAGCAGCTTCCGGGGCAGCGGTACTGAAGCTTTCTTT,CASSFRGSGTEAFF
TRBJ1-2,few,.,TRBV18,TGTGCCAGCTCACCCTTGACAACGGGTGAAGGCTACACCTTC,CASSPLTTGEGYTF
TRBJ1-1,few,.,TRBV5-1,TGCGCCAGCCGGGAACAGACGGGGAACACTGAAGCTTTCTTT,CASREQTGNTEAFF
TRBJ2-3,.,.,TRBV20-1,TGCAGTGCTTCCAGTTGGGATACGCAGTATTTT,CSASSWDTQYF
TRBJ1-2,few,.,TRBV20-1,TGCAGTGCTAAGGACACCCCTCAAGATGGCTACACCTTC,CSAKDTPQDGYTF
TRBJ2-3,.,.,TRBV7-9,TGTGCCAGCAAAGTCAGTTACACAGATACGCAGTATTTT,CASKVSYTDTQYF
TRBJ2-1,few,TRBD1,TRBV12-3/TRBV12-4,TGTGCCAGCAGTCGTACCGGGACAGGGGATTACAATGAGCAGTTCTTC,CASSRTGTGDYNEQFF
TRBJ2-3,.,.,TRBV11-1,TGTGCCAGCAGCTTTCCAGGGAAATCAGATACGCAGTATTTT,CASSFPGKSDTQYF
TRBJ1-5,few,.,TRBV20-1,TGCAGTGCCGAATGGGCGGCGATGGGGCCCCAGCATTTT,CSAEWAAMGPQHF
TRBJ1-6,few,.,TRBV6-2/TRBV6-3,TGTGCCAGCAGTTACCGCCTGGGAGGGGGGAATTCACCCCTCCACTTT,CASSYRLGGGNSPLHF
TRBJ1-6,.,.,TRBV4-1,TGCGCCAGCAGCCAAGGGCAGGGGATCTCACCCCTCCACTTT,CASSQGQGISPLHF
TRBJ1-5,few,.,TRBV4-1,TGCGCCAGCAGCCAAGATCTGGGGGGGGACCGTCAGCCCCAGCATTTT,CASSQDLGGDRQPQHF
TRBJ1-1,few,.,TRBV5-1,TGCGCCAGCAGCCCTGCTGGAATGGGCACTGAAGCTTTCTTT,CASSPAGMGTEAFF
TRBJ2-3,.,TRBD2,TRBV10-3,TGTGCCATCAGTGAGTCGGGACTAGCGGGCACAGATACGCAGTATTTT,CAISESGLAGTDTQYF
TRBJ2-5,.,TRBD1,TRBV7-9,TGTGCCAGCAGCCCAGGGGGGACAGGGCTTGTACAAGAGACCCAGTACTTC,CASSPGGTGLVQETQYF
TRBJ2-7,.,.,TRBV7-2,TGTGCCAGCAGCTTATTCCGGGGGGCGGCATACGAGCAGTACTTC,CASSLFRGAAYEQYF
TRBJ1-5,few,TRBD1,TRBV28,TGTGCCAGCAGTTTGTTTGGGACAGGAAAGTTAAGCAATCAGCCCCAGCATTTT,CASSLFGTGKLSNQPQHF
TRBJ2-5,.,TRBD2,TRBV7-2,TGTGCCAGCAGCCTAACCCGGACTAGCGGGGGGGCAGAGGAGACCCAGTACTTC,CASSLTRTSGGAEETQYF
TRBJ2-3,.,TRBD2,TRBV5-6,TGTGCCAGCAGCCAGTGGGGGGGACCTACAGATACGCAGTATTTT,CASSQWGGPTDTQYF
TRBJ2-3,.,.,TRBV2,TGTGCCAGCAGTGAATTGGATACGCAGTATTTT,CASSELDTQYF